The 23 T cell receptor beta chains in this list originate from one sample, sequenced in a study of blood T cells in healthy people across ages. A sample-barcoded 5' primer and a J-beta primer mix were used in a second PCR of about 7 to 11 cycles. TCRdb independently ran MiXCR on the 5' RACE reads; one entry per CDR3 protein. The table includes hundreds of thousands of distinct CDR3 sequences, roughly 53% detected once. The specimen was blood. The receptors stem from an older man in good health.

In its sample, this clonotype was seen a few times. The chain employs TRBV7-2 and TRBJ2-3, with D unclear. The CDR3 spans 13 residues. Trimming took off 5 bases at V and 14 bases at J, with 20 bases between the two ends. Germline V gene sequence: CDR1 SGHTA, CDR2 FQGNSA. CDR3 amino acids: CASSPRMGWYAYF. As DNA, the CDR3 is TGTGCCAGCAGCCCCCGAATGGGTTGGTACGCGTATTTT. The full variable domain, completed using reference TRBV7-2 and TRBJ2-3, is GAGVSQSPSNKVTEKGKDVELRCDPISGHTALYWYRQSLGQGLEFLIYFQGNSAPDKSGLPSDRFSAERTGGSVSTLTIQRTQQEDSAVYLCASSPRMGWYAYFGPGTRLTVL.

The chain uses TRBV12-3 or TRBV12-4 and TRBJ1-4; D ambiguous. The ends were cut back, 5 bases at V and 7 bases at J, with 17 bases in the middle. The CDR3 runs to 15 residues. The CDR3 region is CASSRPDGWGEKLFF. As DNA, the CDR3 is TGTGCCAGCAGTCGCCCGGATGGATGGGGTGAAAAACTGTTTTTT.

This chain links TRBV29-1 with TRBJ2-3, with 13 nucleotides matching TRBD2. The length of the CDR3 is 15 residues. Germline V gene lookup returns CDR1 SQVTM and CDR2 ANQGSEA. Trimming cost V 6 bases and J 4 bases; bases outside gene matches: 7. CDR3 nucleotides: TGCAGCGTAAAGGGGACTAGCGGGACTTCAGATACGCAGTATTTT. Translation gives CSVKGTSGTSDTQYF.

This clonotype was detected a few times. V and J are TRBV2 and TRBJ2-7, with TRBD1 as a possible D gene (5 bases). Trimming stripped 2 bases from V and 2 bases from J, with 7 bases between. The CDR3 has 13 residues. Germline V gene sequence: CDR1 SNHLY, CDR2 FYNNEI. CDR3 sequence (DNA): TGTGCCAGCAGTGAAAACAGGCCCTACGAGCAGTACTTC. Translated, it gives CASSENRPYEQYF.

This clonotype appeared a single time. V usage is TRBV9 and J usage is TRBJ2-1; weak D call: TRBD1 (5 bases). The CDR3 sequence is 16 residues long. V shed 4 bases and J shed 9 bases, with 23 bases lying between them. Germline V gene sequence: CDR1 SGDLS, CDR2 YYNGEE. CDR3 in amino acids: CASSPTPGGPGLEQFF. The CDR3 DNA follows: TGTGCCAGCAGCCCCACCCCGGGCGGCCCAGGGCTTGAGCAGTTCTTC.

This sequence joins TRBV28 and TRBJ2-5, with 8 bases that match TRBD2. The CDR3 consists of 15 residues. CDR1 and CDR2 (germline): MDHEN, SYDVKM. Trimming removed 2 bases from V and 3 bases from J; junction bases left unmatched: 5. The CDR3 nucleotides are TGTGCCAGCAGTTTACGTGCGGGAGGAAAAGAGACCCAGTACTTC. It translates to CASSLRAGGKETQYF.

Concerning this clonotype itself: A junction end diverges from the germline sequence, so it may reflect a read error. This chain joins TRBV3-1 and TRBJ2-4, with 8 bases fitting TRBD1. TRBJ2-5 matches the DNA end more closely, so the J call is doubtful. Germline values: CDR1 LGHDT, CDR2 YNNKEL (reference sequence). The CDR3 is 15 residues long. CDR3 in amino acids: CASCQGRGRSETQYF. The CDR3, as DNA: TGTGCCAGCTGCCAAGGCAGGGGGCGTTCGGAGACCCAGTACTTC.

This clonotype occurred many times. The gene calls are TRBV6-1 and TRBJ2-3; D is perhaps TRBD2 (5 bases). Looked up from germline, CDR1 is MNHNS and CDR2 is SASEGT. Trimming shortened V by 3 bases and J by 14 bases, and 15 bases separated the two germline ends. The CDR3 runs 12 residues. CDR3 coding DNA: TGTGCCAGCAGTGACGGGAACAGATACGCGTATTTT. Its protein product is CASSDGNRYAYF.

This sequence joins TRBV29-1 and TRBJ2-7; the match to TRBD2 covers 9 bases. V dropped 7 bases and J dropped 3; count of bases not matched to a gene: 10. Per germline, CDR1 SQVTM and CDR2 ANQGSEA. The CDR3 has 14 amino acids. The CDR3 DNA reads as TGCAGCGCCGGCGTTAGCGGGAGTATCTACGAGCAGTACTTC. Protein sequence: CSAGVSGSIYEQYF.

The rearrangement uses TRBV4-1 and TRBJ1-1; D unresolved. Trimming stripped 1 base from V and 4 bases from J, with 7 bases between. This CDR3 comprises 13 residues. Germline V lookup: CDR1 MGHRA, CDR2 YSYEKL. Here the CDR3 reads CASSQVHGTEAFF. CDR3 DNA: TGCGCCAGCAGCCAAGTCCACGGCACTGAAGCTTTCTTT.

The chain couples TRBV5-4 to TRBJ2-7; 15 bases line up with TRBD2. The CDR3 is 17 residues long. Germline assignment: CDR1 SGHNT and CDR2 YYREEE (reference sequence). Trimming took 3 bases from V and 0 from J; bases not matched to a gene: 4. The CDR3: CASSWGTSGGSSYEQYF. The CDR3 nucleotides are TGTGCCAGCAGCTGGGGGACTAGCGGGGGGAGCTCCTACGAGCAGTACTTC.

The chain couples TRBV25-1 to TRBJ1-2; D not resolved. This CDR3 comprises 12 residues. The V gene's germline CDR1 is MGHDK and CDR2 SYGVNS. The V end lost 8 bases, the J end lost 7 bases, and 14 bases lay between the germline ends. CDR3: CASGPDIGGYTF. The CDR3 nucleotides are TGTGCCAGCGGTCCTGATATCGGTGGCTACACCTTC.

This clonotype was seen only a few times. The chain joins TRBV4-1 to TRBJ2-1; D is uncertain. Germline-derived CDR1 and CDR2 are MGHRA and YSYEKL. CDR3 length: 14 amino acids. V lost 4 bases and J lost 5, with 12 bases in between. Written as DNA, the CDR3 is TGCGCCAGCAGCCTCCCAATAACTGACAATGAGCAGTTCTTC. Translation gives CASSLPITDNEQFF.

This clonotype was recorded a few times. The chain uses TRBV27 and TRBJ1-4; D remains ambiguous. The germline V gene has CDR1 MNHEY and CDR2 SMNVEV (reference sequence). Trimming removed 5 bases from V and 0 bases from J, with 13 bases in between. The CDR3 has 16 residues. The CDR3 loop is CASSPHPVATNEKLFF. CDR3 nucleotide sequence: TGTGCCAGCAGTCCCCACCCGGTTGCAACTAATGAAAAACTGTTTTTT.

This clonotype was detected only a few times. V usage is TRBV24-1 and J usage is TRBJ2-6; D is ambiguous. There are 15 residues in the CDR3. V lost 4 bases, J lost 2 bases, and 8 bases lay in between. CDR1 KGHDR and CDR2 SFDVKD come from the germline V gene. CDR3 loop: CATSDPVPGANVLTF. The CDR3, as DNA: TGTGCCACCAGTGACCCAGTACCTGGGGCCAACGTCCTGACTTTC.

V and J are TRBV29-1 and TRBJ1-1, with D perhaps matching TRBD1 (6 bases). This CDR3 has 12 amino acids. Deletions cut 4 bases from V and 5 bases from J, with 11 bases between. Germline V gives CDR1 SQVTM, CDR2 ANQGSEA. The CDR3 DNA follows: TGCAGCGTTGGAAGCCAGGGGACTGAAGCTTTCTTT. Protein product: CSVGSQGTEAFF.

This clonotype appeared a few times. This rearrangement joins TRBV29-1 to TRBJ2-1; no clear D. The germline CDR1 and CDR2 sequences are SQVTM and ANQGSEA. Trimming took 2 bases from V and 4 from J, leaving 3 bases between them. The CDR3 runs 11 residues. CDR3 amino acids: CSVERYNEQFF. The CDR3 DNA reads as TGCAGCGTTGAACGTTACAATGAGCAGTTCTTC.

V usage is TRBV27 and J usage is TRBJ2-3; D uncertain. CDR1 and CDR2 (germline): MNHEY, SMNVEV (reference sequence). Trimming cost V 2 bases and J 0 bases, with 6 bases left between them. CDR3 size: 14 residues. The DNA of the CDR3 is TGTGCCAGCAGTTTAATCGCTAGCACAGATACGCAGTATTTT. Protein: CASSLIASTDTQYF.

The sample holds a few counts of this clonotype. The rearrangement uses TRBV7-9 and TRBJ1-2, with D unclear. The CDR3 is 17 residues long. Trimming pared 5 bases from V and 5 bases from J, leaving 24 bases between. Germline lookup yields CDR1 SEHNR and CDR2 FQNEAQ (reference sequence). The CDR3 spells CASSTSRRKPSKYGYTF. CDR3 DNA: TGTGCCAGCAGCACAAGTAGGAGAAAACCAAGCAAGTATGGCTACACCTTC.

The genes are TRBV6-1 and TRBJ2-4; no firm D call. TRBJ2-5 matches the DNA end more closely, so the J call is doubtful. Germline V gene data show CDR1 as MNHNS and CDR2 as SASEGT. This CDR3 comprises 17 residues. CDR3 bases: TGTGCCAGCACCAAGCTACCTACCGGGCTCCGCCAAGAGACCCAGTACTTC. This codes for CASTKLPTGLRQETQYF.

V gene TRBV12-3 or TRBV12-4 combines with J gene TRBJ1-4; D remains ambiguous. The CDR3 loop spans 13 amino acids. The V gene lost 5 bases and the J gene lost 7 bases, with 11 bases spanning the gap. The CDR3 is CASSLGISEKLFF. Here the CDR3 DNA reads TGTGCCAGCAGTCTGGGGATTAGTGAAAAACTGTTTTTT.

V and J are TRBV20-1 and TRBJ1-2; a possible D gene is TRBD1 (6 bases). Germline V CDR1 and CDR2: DFQATT, SNEGSKA (reference sequence). Trimming removed 3 bases at V and 5 bases at J, with 25 bases between. The CDR3 contains 17 residues. CDR3: CSARDFDRPRPGYGYTF. In DNA form, the CDR3 reads TGCAGTGCTAGGGATTTTGACAGGCCGCGTCCCGGGTATGGCTACACCTTC.

The chain combines TRBV12-3 or TRBV12-4 with TRBJ2-4, with D tentatively TRBD2 (5 bases). The CDR3 consists of 14 residues. Trimming shortened V by 3 bases and J by 15 bases, and 21 bases separated the two germline ends. The CDR3 coding sequence is TGTGCCAGCAGTTTCCGCGGGCCTAACTACGAGCGGTACTTC. It codes for CASSFRGPNYERYF.